These T cell receptor beta chains were read from a single sample in a study of shared clonotypes between healthy human individuals. Method: immunoSEQ multiplex PCR; TCRdb's copy keeps in-frame clones and lacks some. The table lists 850,000 to 1,100,000 clones, roughly 77% of them singletons. Sequencing input: memory CD4+ T cells from PBMCs. The receptors here all came from a man aged 18 to 35 in good health. Some clones in this sample may be carry-over from other donors' samples. CDR3s include the opening cysteine and the closing phenylalanine or tryptophan. The D gene is left open where the match is weak. Rows give clone size only sometimes, using once, few, many, or a class for an expanded clone.

d_call	v_call	clone_size	j_call	cdr3_nt	cdr3_aa
-	TRBV2	many	TRBJ2-3	TGTGCCAGCACTATCCCCTTCACAGATACGCAGTATTTT	CASTIPFTDTQYF
-	TRBV9	-	TRBJ2-1	TGTGCCAGCAGCGTAGACGGGTACAATGAGCAGTTCTTC	CASSVDGYNEQFF
-	TRBV5-1	-	TRBJ2-7	TGCGCCAGCAGCTTGGTGGGGCAGTACGAGCAGTACTTC	CASSLVGQYEQYF
-	TRBV19	-	TRBJ2-1	TGTGCCAGTAGTATCCTCAGACAGAACAATGAGCAGTTCTTC	CASSILRQNNEQFF
-	TRBV5-1	-	TRBJ2-7	TGCGCCAGCAGCTTCGGGACACCTAAGGGGGAGCAGTACTTC	CASSFGTPKGEQYF
-	TRBV29-1	-	TRBJ2-1	TGCAGCGTTGAGGCGTCTAGCTCCTACAATGAGCAGTTCTTC	CSVEASSSYNEQFF
-	TRBV7-3	once	TRBJ2-1	TGTGCCAGCAGCTTAAATGGAGGGACAAACTACAATGAGCAGTTCTTC	CASSLNGGTNYNEQFF
TRBD2	TRBV19	once	TRBJ2-7	TGTGCCAGTAGCACTAGCGGGAGGACGTCCTACGAGCAGTACTTC	CASSTSGRTSYEQYF
TRBD2	TRBV14	-	TRBJ2-1	TGTGCCAGCAGCCAACCCCTAGCGGGAGGGGCCTACAATGAGCAGTTCTTC	CASSQPLAGGAYNEQFF
-	TRBV30	few	TRBJ1-4	TGTGCCTGGGGGCTCTCGAATGAAAAACTGTTTTTT	CAWGLSNEKLFF
-	TRBV7-2	-	TRBJ1-4	TGTGCCAGCAGCTTAGCGCTTAGGCTGGGGAGGGTTGGAAAACTGTTTTTT	CASSLALRLGRVGKLFF
TRBD2	TRBV9	-	TRBJ2-3	TGTGCCAGCAGCGAGCGACTAGCGGACACAGATACGCAGTATTTT	CASSERLADTDTQYF
TRBD1	TRBV6-1	-	TRBJ2-6	TGTGCCAGCAGTGGACAGGGGGCTCCGAGCTCTGGGGCCAACGTCCTGACTTTC	CASSGQGAPSSGANVLTF
TRBD1	TRBV7-2	-	TRBJ1-5	TGTGCCAGCAGCACCACAGGGGTTCAGCCCCAGCATTTT	CASSTTGVQPQHF
TRBD2	TRBV11-3	-	TRBJ2-1	TGTGCCAGCAGCTCTAGCGGGAGCTACAATGAGCAGTTCTTC	CASSSSGSYNEQFF
-	TRBV25-1	-	TRBJ1-2	TGTGCCAGCGGCTTCGGGGGGACTGGAGGCTACACCTTC	CASGFGGTGGYTF
-	TRBV5-8	-	TRBJ1-3	TGTGCCAGCAGCGAGGGAGTGTGGCGAACCTCCTCTGGAAACACCATATATTTT	CASSEGVWRTSSGNTIYF
TRBD1	TRBV28	once	TRBJ2-7	TGTGCCAGCAGTTCATCCGGACAGGGGCCGATCTACGAGCAGTACTTC	CASSSSGQGPIYEQYF
-	TRBV7-9	-	TRBJ1-1	TGTGCCAGCAGCTTAGCGGTGGGCACTGAAGCTTTCTTT	CASSLAVGTEAFF
TRBD2	TRBV15	few	TRBJ2-1	TGTGCCACCAGCCGGGAGGGGGGGTATCTCTACAATGAGCAGTTCTTC	CATSREGGYLYNEQFF
-	TRBV28	-	TRBJ2-3	TGTGCCAGCAGTTTAATAGGGTCCGCAGATACGCAGTATTTT	CASSLIGSADTQYF
TRBD1	TRBV2	-	TRBJ1-1	TGTGCCAGCAGCGGGACAGGGTTTTTCGTCAGCACTGAAGCTTTCTTT	CASSGTGFFVSTEAFF
-	TRBV4-2	-	TRBJ2-3	TGTGCCAGCAGCCAGAGACAGGCGACTAGCACAGATACGCAGTATTTT	CASSQRQATSTDTQYF
-	TRBV28	-	TRBJ1-3	TGTGCCAGCAGTTTAGGGGGCGCCCGTTCTGGAAACACCATATATTTT	CASSLGGARSGNTIYF
TRBD1	TRBV2	-	TRBJ1-1	TGTGCCAGTTCGGGACAGGATAACACTGAAGCTTTCTTT	CASSGQDNTEAFF
-	TRBV4-3	-	TRBJ2-2	TGCGCCAGCAGCCCTTTATCGGTGTCGCGCACCGGGGAGCTGTTTTTT	CASSPLSVSRTGELFF
-	TRBV19	few	TRBJ2-4	TGTGCCAGTAGGAAAACGACAGCAGGGTACCAAAACATTCAGTACTTC	CASRKTTAGYQNIQYF
-	TRBV10-1	-	TRBJ2-4	TGCGCCAGCAGTGCCCAGGGGGGAAACATTCAGTACTTC	CASSAQGGNIQYF
TRBD2	TRBV28	-	TRBJ2-2	TGTGCCAGCAGTCCGGGGGGAAGGAACACCGGGGAGCTGTTTTTT	CASSPGGRNTGELFF
TRBD1	TRBV5-6	many	TRBJ2-1	TGTGCCAGCAGCCCCGGGACAGGCCGAATCAATGAGCAGTTCTTC	CASSPGTGRINEQFF
-	TRBV27	-	TRBJ2-2	TGTGCCAGCAGTTCCCATCCGGGGCGTGAGAAGAACACCGGGGAGCTGTTTTTT	CASSSHPGREKNTGELFF
-	TRBV4-2	-	TRBJ2-6	TGTGCCAGCAGCTCGCGTGGCCACTCTGGGGCCAACGTCCTGACTTTC	CASSSRGHSGANVLTF
-	TRBV4-3	-	TRBJ2-2	TGCGCCAGCAGCCAAGGAAACCCAGTGGGGTCCGGGGAGCTGTTTTTT	CASSQGNPVGSGELFF
-	TRBV19	-	TRBJ1-2	TGTGCCAGTAGCCAACCGGGGCTGAGATATGGCTACACCTTC	CASSQPGLRYGYTF
-	TRBV5-4	many	TRBJ2-2	TGTGCCAGCAGCTCGAGGAGCGGAAACTCTCCCGGGGAGCTGTTTTTT	CASSSRSGNSPGELFF
-	TRBV6-5	-	TRBJ1-1	TGTGCCAGCAGACCAGAACAGTACTGGAACACTGAAGCTTTCTTT	CASRPEQYWNTEAFF
-	TRBV5-1	-	TRBJ2-7	TGCGCCAGCAGCGGGACAAGCCGCTCGAGATACGAGCAGTACTTC	CASSGTSRSRYEQYF
TRBD2	TRBV7-9	-	TRBJ2-7	TGTGCCAGCAGCTCGGGACTAGCGCTCTACGAGCAGTACTTC	CASSSGLALYEQYF
TRBD1	TRBV10-3	-	TRBJ2-7	TGTGCCATCAGTGCCCCAGGGGGCAGATACGAGCAGTACTTC	CAISAPGGRYEQYF
TRBD2	TRBV29-1	-	TRBJ2-7	TGCAGCGTGGGGACTAGCGGAACCTACGAGCAGTACTTC	CSVGTSGTYEQYF
TRBD1	TRBV6-1	once	TRBJ1-2	TGTGCCAGCAGGGTCGACAGGGACTATGGCTACACCTTC	CASRVDRDYGYTF
TRBD2	TRBV9	-	TRBJ2-1	TGTGCCAGCAGCGCCGTCGGGACTAGCGGGTACAATGAGCAGTTCTTC	CASSAVGTSGYNEQFF
TRBD2	TRBV28	-	TRBJ2-1	TGTGCCAGCAGTTTAGCGGGAGTAGAGAATGAGCAGTTCTTC	CASSLAGVENEQFF
-	TRBV11-2	-	TRBJ2-5	TGTGCCAGCAGCCGACCTGGAACAGACCCCCAAGAGACCCAGTACTTC	CASSRPGTDPQETQYF
-	TRBV28	-	TRBJ1-5	TGTGCCAGCAGCGGTTACGGAAATCAGCCCCAGCATTTT	CASSGYGNQPQHF
TRBD2	TRBV7-2	-	TRBJ2-7	TGTGCCAGCAGCTTATTGAGGGAGGGCCCCTACGAGCAGTACTTC	CASSLLREGPYEQYF
-	TRBV19	-	TRBJ1-2	TGTGCCACCGACGCAGACAGCGATACCTATGGCTACACCTTC	CATDADSDTYGYTF
-	TRBV28	-	TRBJ2-3	TGTGCCAGCACCCCAGGGGGAGCGGGTAGCACAGATACGCAGTATTTT	CASTPGGAGSTDTQYF
-	TRBV28	-	TRBJ2-5	TGTGCCAGCAGTCTTAATGGGCAGACCCAGTACTTC	CASSLNGQTQYF
-	TRBV27	-	TRBJ2-2	TGTGCCAGCAGTTTGTCTGGGGGGTCCGGGGAGCTGTTTTTT	CASSLSGGSGELFF